Listed below are T cell receptor beta chains from one sample, sequenced in a study of shared clonotypes between healthy human individuals. Sequenced by immunoSEQ multiplex PCR; TCRdb stores in-frame clones only, minus some. The profile shows more than 2,000,000 clones, about 92% of them singletons. Sequencing input: naive CD4+ T cells from PBMCs. The receptor set was obtained from a man younger than 35 in good health. Some clones in this sample may be carry-over from other donors' samples. The CDR3 runs from the conserved cysteine through the conserved F or W. D genes are given only for firm matches. Where a row states a size, it is once, few, many or the class of an expanded clone; other rows omit it.

. TRBJ2-3 . TRBV7-8 TGTGCCAGCAGCTTAGGAAATTATAGGGGTCATTGGGCGCAGTATTTT CASSLGNYRGHWAQYF
. TRBJ1-4 . TRBV4-2 TGTGCCAGCAGCCAAGCCCCAGGGGTGGATGAAAAACTGTTTTTT CASSQAPGVDEKLFF
. TRBJ1-2 . TRBV5-1 TGCGCCAGCAGCTGGGGGGATAGACCGAGTAACTATGGCTACACCTTC CASSWGDRPSNYGYTF
TRBD2 TRBJ2-1 once TRBV5-1 TGCGCCAGCAGCTTCGTAGCGGGCAATGAGCAGTTCTTC CASSFVAGNEQFF
. TRBJ1-1 once TRBV4-3 TGCGCCAGCAGCCGGGAGGGGAGGTCCACTGAAGCTTTCTTT CASSREGRSTEAFF
. TRBJ1-1 . TRBV11-1 TGTGCCAGCAGCTTCAAGACCGCGGGTTTCCGAGGGGCTTTCTTT CASSFKTAGFRGAFF
. TRBJ1-2 . TRBV4-3 TGCGCCAGCAGCCAAACCCCGACGGACACCTATGGCTACACCTTC CASSQTPTDTYGYTF
. TRBJ2-7 . TRBV7-6 TGTGCCAGCAGCCCCGGCCAGGGTCAGCAGTACTTC CASSPGQGQQYF
TRBD1 TRBJ1-5 . TRBV7-8 TGTGCCAGCACCCCGGGACAGAGGGGCAATCAGCCCCAGCATTTT CASTPGQRGNQPQHF
TRBD1 TRBJ2-5 . TRBV5-1 TGCGCCAGCAGCCCGCTGACAGGGTCTGAGTATGAGACCCAGTACTTC CASSPLTGSEYETQYF
. TRBJ2-6 . TRBV5-1 TGCGCCAGCAGCTTTTCCAGGGTAGCTGGGGCCAACGTCCTGACTTTC CASSFSRVAGANVLTF
. TRBJ1-3 . TRBV4-1 TGCGCCAGCAGCCAGGGAGTTTGGACTGGAAACACCATATATTTT CASSQGVWTGNTIYF
. TRBJ2-3 . TRBV7-9 TGTGCCAGCAGCTTACGGGGCGGAACCTTGGAAGATACGCAGTATTTT CASSLRGGTLEDTQYF
. TRBJ2-3 . TRBV6-1 TGTGCCAGCACGCAGACCCCTCCAGGTACGCAGTATTTT CASTQTPPGTQYF
TRBD2 TRBJ2-1 . TRBV6-5 TGTGCCAGCGCTCTCAGCGGGAGGGGACGTGGTGAGCAGTTCTTC CASALSGRGRGEQFF
TRBD2 TRBJ2-3 . TRBV7-2 TGTGCCAGCAGCTTGAAGAGACTAGCGGGAGACCAAGATACGCAGTATTTT CASSLKRLAGDQDTQYF
. TRBJ1-2 . TRBV2 TGTGCCAGCAGCCCACCAGGCGCCCCTGGGTATCGCTACACCTTC CASSPPGAPGYRYTF
. TRBJ2-5 . TRBV2 TGTGCCAGCAAAGGGGACCGGAGGTGGGAGACCCAGTACTTC CASKGDRRWETQYF
. TRBJ2-1 . TRBV25-1 TGTGCCAGCAGTGAAGGGGGGTCCGTGAAGCAGTTCTTC CASSEGGSVKQFF
. TRBJ1-4 . TRBV7-2 TGTGCCAGCAGCCTATGGGACGCCGAAAAACTGTTTTTT CASSLWDAEKLFF
. TRBJ2-3 . TRBV6-6 TGTGCCAGCAGTTACTCGCGGGAAACAGATACGCAGTATTTT CASSYSRETDTQYF
. TRBJ2-1 few TRBV2 TGTGCCAGCAGTGTAGGCCTAGTCTACAATGAGCAGTTCTTC CASSVGLVYNEQFF
. TRBJ2-3 . TRBV13 TGTGCCAGCAGCTTAGAGGGAAATACGCAGTATTTT CASSLEGNTQYF
. TRBJ2-7 . TRBV5-1 TGCGCCAGCAGCTTGGTGACCCGGGACACCACCTACGAGCAGTACTTC CASSLVTRDTTYEQYF
. TRBJ1-2 . TRBV6-1 TGTGCCAGCAGTGCGGGACCGCTCCCTTATGGCTACACCTTC CASSAGPLPYGYTF